Shown below are 3 T cell receptor beta chains from a single sample sequenced in a study of shared clonotypes between healthy human individuals. Some clones are missing from TCRdb's copy, which holds only in-frame ones; the method was immunoSEQ multiplex PCR. The repertoire holds more than 900,000 clones, with around 78% as singletons. Sequenced: memory CD4+ T cells from PBMCs. Noted subset: CD45RA-negative fraction. The receptor source for this set is a man aged 18 to 30 in good health. Some clones in this sample may be carry-over from other donors' samples.

This clone appeared many times. The chain carries TRBV2 and TRBJ1-1; 7 positions match TRBD1. The CDR3 consists of 15 residues. V was clipped by 2 bases and J by 10 bases; unmatched bases: 13. CDR1 SNHLY and CDR2 FYNNEI come from the germline V gene. The CDR3 here is CASSEMGQPEGRAFF. Here the CDR3 DNA reads TGTGCCAGCAGTGAAATGGGACAGCCAGAGGGAAGAGCTTTCTTT.

This clone was counted ten times or more. The chain has TRBV11-2 and TRBJ1-1; D is unresolved. The CDR3 contains 13 residues. Germline V gene data show CDR1 as SGHAT and CDR2 as FQNNGV. Trimming removed 5 bases at V and 5 bases at J, with 12 bases between. The CDR3 DNA reads as TGTGCCAGCAGCCCCGCTGCGGGAACTGAAGCTTTCTTT. It codes for CASSPAAGTEAFF.

The chain couples TRBV6-5 to TRBJ1-1; D unresolved. The length of the CDR3 is 12 residues. The germline V and J ends were trimmed by 8 bases and 11 bases, with 18 bases remaining between them. Germline CDR1 reads MNHEY; CDR2 reads SVGAGI. The CDR3 loop reads CASRFGEGLAFF. CDR3 nucleotide sequence: TGTGCCAGCCGCTTTGGGGAAGGGCTCGCTTTCTTT.